Following are 9 T cell receptor beta chains from one sample sequenced in a study of shared clonotypes between healthy human individuals. Sequencing was performed with immunoSEQ multiplex PCR; in TCRdb, only in-frame clones are kept and a portion is missing. Of more than 2 million clones listed, nearly 97% are singletons. Material: naive CD4+ T cells sorted from blood. Subset reported: CD45RA+ positively selected. These receptor sequences come from a man younger than 30 in good health.

The chain joins TRBV7-2 to TRBJ1-3, with D uncertain. The CDR3 is 12 residues long. The V end lost 3 bases, the J end lost 2 bases, and 2 bases lay between the germline ends. Germline V gives CDR1 SGHTA, CDR2 FQGNSA. CDR3 in DNA: TGTGCCAGCAGCTTTGCTGGAAACACCATATATTTT. Amino acids: CASSFAGNTIYF.

The rearrangement links TRBV27 to TRBJ2-7; TRBD2 agrees at 14 bases. Germline V CDR1 and CDR2: MNHEY, SMNVEV (reference sequence). The CDR3 is 18 residues long. With V trimmed by 5 bases and J by 1 base, 10 bases remained unmatched. Here the CDR3 reads CASSTARTSGRRSYEQYF. The CDR3 DNA is TGTGCCAGCAGTACTGCTCGGACTAGCGGGAGGAGATCCTACGAGCAGTACTTC.

This rearrangement joins TRBV2 to TRBJ2-5; perhaps TRBD2 as D (5 bases). V gave up 7 bases and J gave up 5 bases, with 17 bases separating them. CDR3 length equals 14 residues. Per germline, CDR1 SNHLY and CDR2 FYNNEI. The CDR3 DNA follows: TGTGCCAGCATACGCCCAAAACTAGGGGAGACCCAGTACTTC. Translating it yields CASIRPKLGETQYF.

Comment on this clone: The sample holds other DNA sequences that translate to the same CDR3. J is TRBJ2-3 and V is TRBV10-3; D is unresolved. V shed 4 bases and J shed 5 bases, with 4 bases lying between them. The CDR3 contains 11 residues. Germline CDR1 reads ENHRY; CDR2 reads SYGVKD. CDR3 protein: CAISVGDTQYF. In nucleotides, the CDR3 is TGTGCCATCAGTGTGGGAGATACGCAGTATTTT.

The chain links TRBV18 to TRBJ1-3; 8 nucleotides align to TRBD1. The CDR3 has 18 amino acids. The germline V gene encodes CDR1 KGHSH and CDR2 LQKENI. The V segment lost 1 base and the J segment 1 base; nucleotides outside the gene matches: 9. The CDR3 reads CASSPLRQGLMSGNTIYF. The CDR3 DNA sequence: TGTGCCAGCTCACCACTAAGACAGGGGTTGATGTCTGGAAACACCATATATTTT.

The J gene is TRBJ2-2, the V gene TRBV19, with TRBD1 matching 10 bases. Germline CDR1 LNHDA, CDR2 SQIVND (reference sequence). The CDR3 covers 16 residues. V shed 7 bases, J shed 5 bases, and the junction held 10 bases outside the gene matches. CDR3 sequence: CASIDRGRGETGELFF. The CDR3 DNA reads as TGTGCCAGTATTGACAGGGGGCGCGGTGAAACCGGGGAGCTGTTTTTT.

The rearrangement uses TRBV18 and TRBJ2-1, with D perhaps matching TRBD1 (6 bases). V lost 0 bases to trimming and J lost 5 bases, with 14 bases between them. The CDR3 contains 16 residues. CDR1 and CDR2 (germline): KGHSH, LQKENI. The DNA for the CDR3 is TGTGCCAGCTCACCACCGTCTGGACAGAAGAACAATGAGCAGTTCTTC. Translated, it gives CASSPPSGQKNNEQFF.

This clone has just one count. The CDR3 sequence: CASSPPTGFGYTF. The CDR3, as DNA: TGTGCCAGCAGCCCGCCGACAGGGTTTGGCTACACCTTC. This chain joins TRBV7-2 and TRBJ1-2, with 7 bases lining up with TRBD1. Germline CDR1 is SGHTA and CDR2 is FQGNSA. V shed 5 bases and J 7 bases; nucleotides not matched to a gene: 7. This CDR3 comprises 13 residues.

The J gene is TRBJ2-3, the V gene TRBV4-3; perhaps D is TRBD1 or TRBD2 (5 bases each). Germline values: CDR1 LGHNA, CDR2 YSLEER. V was trimmed by 0 bases and J by 3 bases, leaving 13 bases between them. CDR3 size: 16 residues. The CDR3 region is CASSQDTRGGTDTQYF. CDR3 bases: TGCGCCAGCAGCCAAGATACGAGGGGCGGGACAGATACGCAGTATTTT.